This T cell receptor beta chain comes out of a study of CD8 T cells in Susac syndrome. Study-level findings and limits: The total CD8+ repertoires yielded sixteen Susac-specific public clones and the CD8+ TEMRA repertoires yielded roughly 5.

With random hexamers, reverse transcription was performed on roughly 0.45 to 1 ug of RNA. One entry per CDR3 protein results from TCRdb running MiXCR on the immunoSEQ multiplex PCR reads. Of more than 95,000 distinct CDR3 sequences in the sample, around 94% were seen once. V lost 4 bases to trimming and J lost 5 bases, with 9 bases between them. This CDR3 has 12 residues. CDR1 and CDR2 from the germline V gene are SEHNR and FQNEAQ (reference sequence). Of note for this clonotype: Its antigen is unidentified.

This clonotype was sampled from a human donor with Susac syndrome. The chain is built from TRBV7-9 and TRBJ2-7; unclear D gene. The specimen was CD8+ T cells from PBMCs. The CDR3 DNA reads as TGTGCCAGCAGCTCCCGGGTCCACGAGCAGTACTTC. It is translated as CASSSRVHEQYF. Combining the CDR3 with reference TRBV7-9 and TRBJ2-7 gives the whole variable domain DTGVSQNPRHKITKRGQNVTFRCDPISEHNRLYWYRQTLGQGPEFLTYFQNEAQLEKSRLLSDRFSAERPKGSFSTLEIQRTEQGDSAMYLCASSSRVHEQYFGPGTRLTVT.